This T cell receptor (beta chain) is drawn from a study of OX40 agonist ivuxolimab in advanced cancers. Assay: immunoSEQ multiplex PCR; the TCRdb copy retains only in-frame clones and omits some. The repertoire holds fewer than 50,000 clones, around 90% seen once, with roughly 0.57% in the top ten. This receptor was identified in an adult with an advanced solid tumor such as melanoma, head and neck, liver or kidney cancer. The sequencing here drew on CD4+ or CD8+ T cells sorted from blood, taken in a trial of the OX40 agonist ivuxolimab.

CDR3 protein: CASSSGPSSSYEQYF. The DNA for the CDR3 is TGTGCCAGCAGCTCGGGACCAAGCTCCTCCTACGAGCAGTACTTC. This rearrangement joins TRBV7-2 to TRBJ2-7; D might be TRBD1 or TRBD2, each matching 5 bases. The ends were cut back, 4 bases at V and 0 bases at J, with 13 bases in the middle. Germline loops: CDR1 SGHTA, CDR2 FQGNSA. This CDR3 is 15 amino acids long.